The 32 T cell receptor beta chains given below trace back to one sample, sequenced in a study of OX40 agonist ivuxolimab in advanced cancers. The table came from immunoSEQ multiplex PCR; TCRdb's copy has only in-frame clones and leaves some out. The top ten hold over 0.15% of the sample, which has around 80,000 clones, approximately 90% seen once. This sample comprised CD4+ or CD8+ T cells sorted from blood, obtained in a trial of the OX40 agonist ivuxolimab. The receptor source for this set is an adult with an advanced solid tumor such as melanoma, head and neck, liver or kidney cancer.

The V call is TRBV5-1, the J call TRBJ2-5; D is unresolved. Germline values: CDR1 SGHRS, CDR2 YFSETQ. The CDR3 spans 15 residues. V was pared by 0 bases and J by 2 bases, with 11 bases between. The CDR3 sequence is CASSLALRDQETQYF. The CDR3 coding sequence is TGCGCCAGCAGCTTGGCTTTGAGAGATCAAGAGACCCAGTACTTC.

A note on this clone: At one boundary the junction diverges from the germline segment, which might be a read error. The rearrangement joins TRBV5-1 to TRBJ2-3, with a tentative D call TRBD2 (6 bases). Germline V lookup: CDR1 SGHRS, CDR2 YFSETQ. This CDR3 is built from 15 residues. Here the CDR3 reads CASSLGYMREDTQYF. CDR3 sequence (DNA): TGCGCCAGCAGTTTGGGGTACATGCGGGAAGATACGCAGTATTTT.

This chain links TRBV4-1 with TRBJ2-4; 10 nucleotides match TRBD2. The ends lost 1 base at V and 1 base at J; junction bases unmatched: 7. The germline gives CDR1 MGHRA, CDR2 YSYEKL. The CDR3 spans 18 residues. In nucleotides, the CDR3 is TGCGCCAGCAGCCAAGTCCTGCTAGCGGGAGTCGCCAAAAACATTCAGTACTTC. It is translated as CASSQVLLAGVAKNIQYF.

This chain links TRBV19 with TRBJ2-7; no reliable D call. This CDR3 has 16 amino acids. CDR1 LNHDA and CDR2 SQIVND come from the germline V gene (reference sequence). V was trimmed by 4 bases and J by 2 bases, leaving 18 bases between them. This chain's CDR3 is CASSTANRVRTYEQYF. The DNA of the CDR3 is TGTGCCAGTAGTACCGCAAACCGGGTCCGTACCTACGAGCAGTACTTC.

V and J are TRBV5-5 and TRBJ2-6; D gene unclear. CDR1 and CDR2 (germline): SGHKS, YYEKEE (reference sequence). Trimming took off 1 base at V and 4 bases at J, with 9 bases between the two ends. There are 15 residues in the CDR3. Here the CDR3 DNA reads TGTGCCAGCAGCTTGTCCGGTACCGGGGCCAACGTCCTGACTTTC. It is translated as CASSLSGTGANVLTF.

The chain carries TRBV5-1 and TRBJ2-7; D may be TRBD2 (6 bases). The germline V and J ends were trimmed by 5 bases and 3 bases, with 15 bases remaining between them. Germline V gives CDR1 SGHRS, CDR2 YFSETQ. This CDR3 has 14 residues. CDR3 in amino acids: CASSREAGYYEQYF. CDR3 DNA sequence: TGCGCCAGCAGTAGGGAGGCCGGATACTACGAGCAGTACTTC.

V and J are TRBV18 and TRBJ1-1; no clear D. V was pared by 3 bases and J by 9 bases, with 17 bases between. CDR1 and CDR2 (germline): KGHSH, LQKENI. The CDR3 contains 14 residues. CDR3 nucleotides: TGTGCCAGCTCACCTGTCGTAGGCTTCGCTAAAGCTTTCTTT. It is translated as CASSPVVGFAKAFF.

The chain is built from TRBV7-9 and TRBJ2-3; 7 bases align to TRBD2. J lost 6 bases, V lost 3 bases, and 12 bases had no gene match. Germline V lookup: CDR1 SEHNR, CDR2 FQNEAQ (reference sequence). The CDR3 is 16 residues long. The CDR3 DNA is TGTGCCAGCAGCTTCGTTATGGCGGGAGAAGGTGATACGCAGTATTTT. Its protein is CASSFVMAGEGDTQYF.

The chain is built from TRBV29-1 and TRBJ2-1, with 9 bases that match TRBD1. Germline V gene sequence: CDR1 SQVTM, CDR2 ANQGSEA. The V segment lost 7 bases and the J segment 0 bases; nucleotides outside the gene matches: 7. The CDR3 totals 15 residues. CDR3 in amino acids: CSAIQGASSYNEQFF. CDR3 DNA sequence: TGCAGCGCGATACAGGGGGCTAGCTCCTACAATGAGCAGTTCTTC.

The V gene is TRBV6-6, the J gene TRBJ2-1, with 8 bases lining up with TRBD1. V lost 2 bases, J lost 7 bases, and 7 bases stayed unmatched. The CDR3 contains 15 residues. In germline, CDR1 is MNHNY, CDR2 SVGAGI (reference sequence). CDR3 sequence: CASSYHPGTGNEQFF. The CDR3 region has the DNA TGTGCCAGCAGTTACCACCCGGGGACAGGTAATGAGCAGTTCTTC.

The V and J genes are TRBV25-1 and TRBJ2-1; D might be TRBD1 or TRBD2, each matching 5 bases. Trimming left V 4 bases short and J 12 bases short, with 16 bases between. There are 13 residues in the CDR3. Germline-derived CDR1 and CDR2 are MGHDK and SYGVNS. The CDR3 sequence: CASSGGWDPGQFF. The CDR3 nucleotides are TGTGCCAGCAGTGGAGGATGGGACCCGGGGCAGTTCTTC.

J is TRBJ1-3 and V is TRBV4-2; TRBD1 matches 7 bases. Germline CDR1 LGHNA, CDR2 YNFKEQ. The CDR3 consists of 14 residues. Germline trimming cut 3 bases from V and 4 bases from J; bases unmatched to any gene: 3. The CDR3 loop is CASSQGTVGNTIYF. CDR3 nucleotides: TGTGCCAGCAGCCAGGGGACAGTAGGAAACACCATATATTTT.

This chain links TRBV27 with TRBJ1-2; 7 positions match TRBD1. Germline V gene lookup returns CDR1 MNHEY and CDR2 SMNVEV (reference sequence). The trim removed 6 bases at V and 5 bases at J, leaving 6 bases unmatched. The CDR3 is made up of 13 amino acids. CDR3 coding DNA: TGTGCCAGCAGAAACACAGGGGTATATGGCTACACCTTC. Its protein product is CASRNTGVYGYTF.

The V call is TRBV9, the J call TRBJ2-3; TRBD2 might be the D (6 bases). Per the germline V gene, CDR1 is SGDLS and CDR2 is YYNGEE. The ends were cut back, 4 bases at V and 4 bases at J, with 19 bases in the middle. The CDR3 extends over 16 amino acids. The CDR3 loop reads CASSSWVSGYSDTQYF. CDR3 nucleotides: TGTGCCAGCAGCTCGTGGGTTAGCGGATACTCAGATACGCAGTATTTT. Full variable domain (outside the CDR3, taken from reference TRBV9 and TRBJ2-3): DSGVTQTPKHLITATGQRVTLRCSPRSGDLSVYWYQQSLDQGLQFLIQYYNGEERAKGNILERFSAQQFPDLHSELNLSSLELGDSALYFCASSSWVSGYSDTQYFGPGTRLTVL.

The J gene is TRBJ1-1, the V gene TRBV19; D ambiguous. The CDR3 sequence is 14 residues long. CDR1 and CDR2 from the germline V gene are LNHDA and SQIVND (reference sequence). Trimming shortened V by 5 bases and J by 2 bases, and 12 bases separated the two germline ends. CDR3 in DNA: TGTGCCAGTAGTGCCCGGAGCGGTAACACTGAAGCTTTCTTT. The encoded protein is CASSARSGNTEAFF.

The chain links TRBV19 to TRBJ2-5; D is possibly TRBD1 (5 bases). Trimming pared 3 bases from V and 1 base from J, leaving 12 bases between. Looked up from germline, CDR1 is LNHDA and CDR2 is SQIVND (reference sequence). The CDR3 length is 15 residues. DNA of the CDR3: TGTGCCAGTAGTATTGGACAAAGGGTCCAAGAGACCCAGTACTTC. This codes for CASSIGQRVQETQYF.

V usage is TRBV11-2 and J usage is TRBJ1-2; D perhaps matches TRBD1 (6 bases). This CDR3 contains 15 residues. The V gene lost 2 bases and the J gene lost 6 bases, with 16 bases spanning the gap. Germline V gene data show CDR1 as SGHAT and CDR2 as FQNNGV. The CDR3 is CASSLSGGQNDGYTF. The CDR3 coding sequence is TGTGCCAGCAGCTTATCCGGGGGGCAGAACGATGGCTACACCTTC. Supplemented by reference TRBV11-2 and TRBJ1-2, the full variable domain reads EAGVAQSPRYKIIEKRQSVAFWCNPISGHATLYWYQQILGQGPKLLIQFQNNGVVDDSQLPKDRFSAERLKGVDSTLKIQPAKLEDSAVYLCASSLSGGQNDGYTFGSGTRLTVV.

The chain combines TRBV2 with TRBJ2-7; the match to TRBD2 covers 10 bases. V dropped 8 bases and J dropped 2; count of bases not matched to a gene: 6. Germline CDR1 reads SNHLY; CDR2 reads FYNNEI. The CDR3 extends over 14 amino acids. In DNA, the CDR3 is TGTGCCAGCTTACGGGGACTAGCGACCTACGAGCAGTACTTC. Translation gives CASLRGLATYEQYF.

The chain uses TRBV28 and TRBJ1-1, with D possibly matching TRBD1 (5 bases). Germline V gene sequence: CDR1 MDHEN, CDR2 SYDVKM. This CDR3 spans 16 amino acids. V lost 3 bases and J 3 bases, leaving 17 bases between the germline ends. CDR3: CASSFGRWGSDTEAFF. Here the CDR3 DNA reads TGTGCCAGCAGTTTCGGTCGATGGGGCTCGGACACTGAAGCTTTCTTT.

The rearrangement joins TRBV4-2 to TRBJ1-4; TRBD1 is a possible D gene (5 bases). CDR3 length equals 16 residues. The germline V gene has CDR1 LGHNA and CDR2 YNFKEQ. Trimming removed 1 base at V and 2 bases at J, with 11 bases between. The CDR3 region has the DNA TGTGCCAGCAGCCAAGTTCGCGGGGGGACTAATGAAAAACTGTTTTTT. Translation gives CASSQVRGGTNEKLFF.

J is TRBJ2-7 and V is TRBV19; D remains unclear. Trimming pared 5 bases from V and 0 bases from J, leaving 8 bases between. The length of the CDR3 is 13 residues. Germline assignment: CDR1 LNHDA and CDR2 SQIVND (reference sequence). CDR3 sequence: CASSPATSYEQYF. The CDR3 DNA reads as TGTGCCAGTAGTCCCGCGACCTCCTACGAGCAGTACTTC.

This chain uses TRBV27 with TRBJ2-7; 8 positions match TRBD2. Germline CDR1 is MNHEY and CDR2 is SMNVEV (reference sequence). The CDR3 is 16 amino acids. Germline trimming cut 2 bases from V and 0 bases from J; bases unmatched to any gene: 6. The CDR3 region has the DNA TGTGCCAGCAGTTTAAAGGCGGGGGGATACTCCTACGAGCAGTACTTC. It translates to CASSLKAGGYSYEQYF.

CDR3 in DNA: TGCAGTGCTAGATGGGGGGCGGGACAGCATTTT. This sequence encodes CSARWGAGQHF. The genes are TRBV20-1 and TRBJ1-5; tentatively, D is TRBD1 (6 bases). V lost 2 bases and J lost 13, with 12 bases in between. The CDR3 consists of 11 residues. CDR1 and CDR2 from the germline V gene are DFQATT and SNEGSKA (reference sequence).

The chain has TRBV14 and TRBJ2-1, with D tentatively TRBD1 (6 bases). CDR1 is SGHDN, CDR2 FVKESK, per germline. V lost 5 bases to trimming and J lost 4 bases, with 12 bases between them. The CDR3 runs 14 residues. Here the CDR3 reads CASSTRGFYNEQFF. The CDR3 region has the DNA TGTGCCAGCAGCACCAGGGGATTTTACAATGAGCAGTTCTTC.

V is TRBV19 and J is TRBJ2-7; possible D gene TRBD1, 5 bases. Germline V lookup: CDR1 LNHDA, CDR2 SQIVND (reference sequence). This CDR3 spans 14 amino acids. Deletions cut 4 bases from V and 1 base from J, with 11 bases between. The CDR3, as DNA: TGTGCCAGTAGTAGAGGAAAGGGGTCCTACGAGCAGTACTTC. Amino acid sequence: CASSRGKGSYEQYF.

V usage is TRBV9 and J usage is TRBJ1-3, with unresolved D. The V gene lost 0 bases and the J gene lost 0 bases, with 13 bases spanning the gap. The germline gives CDR1 SGDLS, CDR2 YYNGEE. There are 17 residues in the CDR3. Here the CDR3 DNA reads TGTGCCAGCAGCGTAGAGGCACTCAGGACCTCTGGAAACACCATATATTTT. Translation: CASSVEALRTSGNTIYF. The full variable domain, its missing parts supplied by reference TRBV9 and TRBJ1-3, is DSGVTQTPKHLITATGQRVTLRCSPRSGDLSVYWYQQSLDQGLQFLIQYYNGEERAKGNILERFSAQQFPDLHSELNLSSLELGDSALYFCASSVEALRTSGNTIYFGEGSWLTVV.

The chain combines TRBV5-1 with TRBJ2-6; 7 bases match TRBD1. Germline V lookup: CDR1 SGHRS, CDR2 YFSETQ. The CDR3 is made up of 14 amino acids. V lost 4 bases to trimming and J lost 9 bases; unmatched junction nucleotides: 7. The DNA for the CDR3 is TGCGCCAGCAGCACAGGGGCCGAACTCAACGTCCTGACTTTC. As protein: CASSTGAELNVLTF.

CDR3 coding DNA: TGTGCCAGCAGCCCGATGATAGCGGGGGGACTCTACGAGCAGTACTTC. It specifies CASSPMIAGGLYEQYF. The rearrangement links TRBV5-4 to TRBJ2-7; 10 bases map to TRBD2. The CDR3 runs to 16 residues. With 4 bases clipped from V and 3 bases from J, the junction kept 10 bases outside the gene matches. CDR1 and CDR2 from the germline V gene are SGHNT and YYREEE (reference sequence). Looking up the rest from reference TRBV5-4 and TRBJ2-7 gives the full variable domain: ETGVTQSPTHLIKTRGQQVTLRCSSQSGHNTVSWYQQALGQGPQFIFQYYREEENGRGNFPPRFSGLQFPNYSSELNVNALELDDSALYLCASSPMIAGGLYEQYFGPGTRLTVT.

This chain connects TRBV28 to TRBJ1-4, with D uncertain. The germline CDR1 and CDR2 sequences are MDHEN and SYDVKM. The CDR3 has 13 amino acids. V lost 3 bases, J lost 0 bases, and 2 bases lay in between. The DNA of the CDR3 is TGTGCCAGCAGTTTTCCAACTAATGAAAAACTGTTTTTT. This translates into CASSFPTNEKLFF.

This clone was picked up a small number of times. V and J are TRBV19 and TRBJ2-7; 10 positions match TRBD2. The V gene end was trimmed by 3 bases and the J gene end by 3 bases; junction bases not matched to a gene: 8. This CDR3 spans 16 amino acids. The V gene's germline CDR1 is LNHDA and CDR2 SQIVND (reference sequence). The CDR3 sequence is CASSIQAGGPGYEQYF. The CDR3 DNA reads TGTGCCAGTAGTATCCAAGCGGGAGGGCCGGGCTACGAGCAGTACTTC.

The chain carries TRBV28 and TRBJ2-7; D is unclear. Germline assignment: CDR1 MDHEN and CDR2 SYDVKM. V gave up 7 bases and J gave up 0 bases, with 10 bases separating them. The CDR3 spans 13 residues. The CDR3 protein is CASIGGRSYEQYF. The DNA of the CDR3 is TGTGCCAGCATTGGCGGCCGCTCCTACGAGCAGTACTTC.

V is TRBV19 and J is TRBJ2-1, with TRBD2 matching 12 bases. From germline, CDR1 is LNHDA and CDR2 SQIVND (reference sequence). This CDR3 has 15 residues. Trimming cost V 2 bases and J 8 bases; bases outside gene matches: 4. Written as DNA, the CDR3 is TGTGCCAGTAGTATAACTAGCGGGGGGTTTGATGAGCAGTTCTTC. It encodes CASSITSGGFDEQFF. Complete variable domain (other parts from reference TRBV19 and TRBJ2-1): DGGITQSPKYLFRKEGQNVTLSCEQNLNHDAMYWYRQDPGQGLRLIYYSQIVNDFQKGDIAEGYSVSREKKESFPLTVTSAQKNPTAFYLCASSITSGGFDEQFFGPGTRLTVL.